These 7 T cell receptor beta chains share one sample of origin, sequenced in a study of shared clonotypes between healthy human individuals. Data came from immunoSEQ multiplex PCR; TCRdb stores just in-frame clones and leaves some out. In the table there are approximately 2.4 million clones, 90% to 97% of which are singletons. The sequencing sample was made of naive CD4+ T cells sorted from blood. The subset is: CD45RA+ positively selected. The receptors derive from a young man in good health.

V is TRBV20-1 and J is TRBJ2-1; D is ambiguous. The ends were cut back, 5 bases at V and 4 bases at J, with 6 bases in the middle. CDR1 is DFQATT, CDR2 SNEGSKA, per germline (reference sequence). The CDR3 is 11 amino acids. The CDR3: CSAPQYNEQFF. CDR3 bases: TGCAGTGCTCCCCAATACAATGAGCAGTTCTTC.

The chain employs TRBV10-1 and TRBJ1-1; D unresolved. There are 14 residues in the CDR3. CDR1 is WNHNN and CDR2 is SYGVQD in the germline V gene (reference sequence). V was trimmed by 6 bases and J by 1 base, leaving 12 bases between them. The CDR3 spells CASSLGGGNTEAFF. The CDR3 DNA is TGCGCCAGCAGCCTAGGAGGAGGGAACACTGAAGCTTTCTTT.

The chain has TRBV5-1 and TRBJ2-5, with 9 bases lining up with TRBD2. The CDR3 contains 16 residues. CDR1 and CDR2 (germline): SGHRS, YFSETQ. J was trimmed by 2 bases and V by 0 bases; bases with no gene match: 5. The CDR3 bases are TGCGCCAGCAGCTTGGCTAGCGGGGTCTTACAAGAGACCCAGTACTTC. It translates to CASSLASGVLQETQYF.

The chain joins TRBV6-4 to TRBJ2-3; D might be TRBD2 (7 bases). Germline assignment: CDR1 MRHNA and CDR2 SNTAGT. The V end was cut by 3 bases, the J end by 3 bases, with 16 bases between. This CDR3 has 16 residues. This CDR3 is CASSEGGARSTDTQYF. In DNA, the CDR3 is TGTGCCAGCAGTGAGGGGGGGGCCAGGTCGACAGATACGCAGTATTTT.

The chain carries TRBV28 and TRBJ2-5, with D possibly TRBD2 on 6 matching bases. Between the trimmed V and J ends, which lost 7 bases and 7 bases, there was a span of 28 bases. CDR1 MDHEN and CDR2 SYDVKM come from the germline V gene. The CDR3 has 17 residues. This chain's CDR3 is CASTPDPTREPRRTQYF. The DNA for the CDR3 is TGTGCCAGCACCCCAGACCCAACCCGGGAGCCCAGGAGGACCCAGTACTTC.

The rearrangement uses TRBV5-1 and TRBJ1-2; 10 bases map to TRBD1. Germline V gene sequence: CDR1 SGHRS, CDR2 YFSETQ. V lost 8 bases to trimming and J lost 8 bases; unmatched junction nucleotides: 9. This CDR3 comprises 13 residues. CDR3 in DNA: TGCGCCAGTGGGGACAGGGGATTTCAGGGCTACACCTTC. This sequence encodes CASGDRGFQGYTF.

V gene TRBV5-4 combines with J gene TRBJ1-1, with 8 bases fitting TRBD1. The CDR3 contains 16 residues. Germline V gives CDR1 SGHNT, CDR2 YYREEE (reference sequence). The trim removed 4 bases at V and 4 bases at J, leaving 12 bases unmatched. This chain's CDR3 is CASSTGQGVGFTEAFF. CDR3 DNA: TGTGCCAGCAGCACCGGACAGGGCGTAGGGTTCACTGAAGCTTTCTTT.